The present TCR beta chain was sequenced within a study of glioma-infiltrating T cells after dendritic cell vaccination. Background on the study: Samples are from glioblastoma patients in Phase I and II dendritic cell vaccine trials.

Study-level points and caveats: TCR clonality showed no direct relationship with survival.

TCRB CDR3 was amplified from 2 ug genomic DNA or less. Libraries were prepared by immunoSEQ multiplex PCR; TCRdb keeps only in-frame clonotypes and omits some of them. In the table there are tens of thousands of clones, 70% to 90% of which are singletons. Remarks on this clone: Antigen specificity is unknown.

The CDR3 contains 17 residues. Germline V lookup: CDR1 SQVTM, CDR2 ANQGSEA. With V trimmed by 7 bases and J by 0 bases, 13 bases remained unmatched. This receptor was obtained from a human donor with glioblastoma. The rearrangement links TRBV29-1 to TRBJ2-3; 10 nucleotides line up with TRBD2. The sequencing used blood, collected before dendritic cell vaccination. In nucleotides, the CDR3 is TGCAGCGCGGCCGGGCTAGCGGGAGACTATAGCACAGATACGCAGTATTTT. Encoded protein: CSAAGLAGDYSTDTQYF.